One sample yielded the 10 T cell receptor beta chains listed below, sequenced in a study of T cells in Graves' hyperthyroidism and ophthalmopathy. Amplification of TCR beta CDR3 regions used RNA as the template. The TCR CDR3 first-round RT-PCR relied on the HTBI primer set. TCRdb passed the multiplex PCR reads through MiXCR, listing each CDR3 protein once. The sample includes fewer than 350,000 distinct CDR3 sequences, roughly 15% seen only once; the top ten take around 7.9%. Sequencing was carried out using blood. These receptors were collected from a woman in her thirties with Graves' hyperthyroidism that later progressed to Graves' ophthalmopathy.

Ten or more counts support this clonotype. V and J are TRBV2 and TRBJ2-1; 8 bases are shared with TRBD1. CDR3 length: 13 amino acids. Germline V gene sequence: CDR1 SNHLY, CDR2 FYNNEI. The V and J ends lost 7 bases and 6 bases, in that order; junction bases with no gene match: 5. The CDR3 DNA reads as TGTGCCAGCATTTGGGACAGGAGCAATGAGCAGTTCTTC. Translation gives CASIWDRSNEQFF.

On this clonotype: This could be a read error, since a much larger clone is one nucleotide away. J is TRBJ1-1 and V is TRBV6-5; D is undetermined. CDR3 length: 17 amino acids. Germline V gene data show CDR1 as MNHEY and CDR2 as SVGAGI. V was pared by 4 bases and J by 4 bases, with 22 bases between. In DNA form, the CDR3 reads TGTGCCAGCAGTTCCCCCGTAGGGCGGGGAAGGAGCACTGAAGCTTTCTTT. Amino acids: CASSSPVGRGRSTEAFF.

This clonotype was seen repeatedly, ten times or more. The CDR3 here is CASSLLGRAGNQPQHF. Here the CDR3 DNA reads TGTGCCAGCAGTTTATTAGGCAGGGCCGGCAATCAGCCCCAGCATTTT. V is TRBV28 and J is TRBJ1-5; a weak D match, TRBD1 (5 bases). The CDR3 runs 16 residues. Germline V gives CDR1 MDHEN, CDR2 SYDVKM. With 1 base removed from V and 2 bases from J, the gap between germline ends came to 12 bases.

This clonotype was detected ten times or more. The J gene is TRBJ1-2, the V gene TRBV29-1; the D gene is possibly TRBD1 (5 bases). Trimming stripped 5 bases from V and 8 bases from J, with 12 bases between. The CDR3 has 11 amino acids. Germline V gene data show CDR1 as SQVTM and CDR2 as ANQGSEA. CDR3 residues: CSVKRDHGYTF. The CDR3 DNA reads TGCAGCGTTAAAAGGGACCACGGCTACACCTTC.

This clonotype was recorded many times. The chain is built from TRBV20-1 and TRBJ2-1; D is unclear. The germline gives CDR1 DFQATT, CDR2 SNEGSKA (reference sequence). The CDR3 covers 11 residues. CDR3 nucleotides: TGCAGCGCCTCCCTTTACAATGAGCAGTTCTTC. Its translation: CSASLYNEQFF.

Many counts were recorded for this clonotype. The chain is built from TRBV30 and TRBJ2-1; TRBD1 might be the D (7 bases). This CDR3 contains 15 residues. CDR1 and CDR2 from the germline V gene are GTSNPN and SVGIG (reference sequence). Trimming cost V 3 bases and J 1 base, with 13 bases left between them. The CDR3 loop reads CAWRGGTESYNEQFF. The CDR3 DNA follows: TGTGCCTGGAGGGGCGGGACAGAATCCTACAATGAGCAGTTCTTC.

Regarding this clonotype: A read error may explain this, as a much larger clone is one base away. The CDR3 region has the DNA TGTGCCAGCAACAGGATGACTAGCGGGAGCTCCCAAGAGCAGTACTTC. Translating gives CASNRMTSGSSQEQYF. The chain joins TRBV11-2 to TRBJ2-7; 12 nucleotides match TRBD2. CDR3 length equals 16 residues. V was pared by 7 bases and J by 7 bases, with 14 bases of the junction left unmatched. The germline V gene has CDR1 SGHAT and CDR2 FQNNGV.

In its sample, this clonotype was seen many times. J is TRBJ2-6 and V is TRBV30; D gene uncertain. The CDR3 consists of 14 residues. CDR1 and CDR2 from the germline V gene are GTSNPN and SVGIG (reference sequence). Trimming shortened V by 2 bases and J by 3 bases, and 8 bases separated the two germline ends. The CDR3 here is CAWSQVIGANVLTF. In nucleotides, the CDR3 is TGTGCCTGGAGTCAAGTCATTGGGGCCAACGTCCTGACTTTC.

This clonotype appeared many times. This chain uses TRBV28 with TRBJ2-1, with 10 nucleotides matching TRBD2. Unmatched junction bases numbered 11, after V lost 5 bases and J lost 10 bases. From germline, CDR1 is MDHEN and CDR2 SYDVKM. This CDR3 contains 15 residues. The CDR3 reads CASSGRLGLAAEQFF. Here the CDR3 DNA reads TGTGCCAGCAGTGGCCGGCTCGGACTAGCGGCAGAGCAGTTCTTC.

In its sample, this clonotype was seen many times. The chain uses TRBV6-6 and TRBJ1-2, with D possibly matching TRBD1 (6 bases). V lost 2 bases and J lost 3, with 10 bases in between. The CDR3 totals 14 residues. Per germline, CDR1 MNHNY and CDR2 SVGAGI (reference sequence). The CDR3 here is CASSYGGLDYGYTF. The CDR3 coding sequence is TGTGCCAGCAGTTACGGGGGGCTGGACTATGGCTACACCTTC.